This T cell receptor (beta chain) was sequenced for a study of blood T cell repertoires in COVID-19. Germline V CDR1 and CDR2: SGDLS, YYNGEE. Unmatched junction bases numbered 14, after V lost 4 bases and J lost 7 bases. The CDR3 totals 16 residues. TCRdb's table, derived via immunoSEQ multiplex PCR, lists solely in-frame clones and lacks some. The sample holds more than 150,000 clones, 94% seen once. Material for sequencing was peripheral blood. The receptor comes from a man between 25 and 39 years old with COVID-19, enrolled during active disease. This rearrangement joins TRBV9 to TRBJ2-1, with 7 bases matching TRBD2. The CDR3 reads CASSRNRGDLGNEQFF. In DNA, the CDR3 is TGTGCCAGCAGCCGAAATCGGGGGGACCTGGGGAATGAGCAGTTCTTC.